The clone carrying this T cell receptor (beta chain) was counted between two and nine times. Its antigen remains unknown. Individual cDNA molecules were tagged with unique molecular identifiers. From the 5' RACE reads, TCRdb called clonotypes with MiXCR, one entry per CDR3 protein. The sample contains approximately 120,000 distinct CDR3 sequences, 15% of which appear only once. The record originates from a study of early T cells in non-severe SARS-CoV-2 infection. Study-wide context: Chains from this unsorted whole-blood bulk RNA could not be paired. Study-wide results and caveats: Anti-spike CD8 specificities were favored by VDJdb matching, whose results missed private and CD4 specificities.

This CDR3 spans 14 amino acids. In germline, CDR1 is LGHNA, CDR2 YNFKEQ. V dropped 0 bases and J dropped 1 base, with 6 bases sitting between them. The sequenced material came from whole blood. The chain links TRBV4-2 to TRBJ1-2; D is ambiguous. The receptor's source is an adult who was a healthcare worker with PCR-confirmed SARS-CoV-2 infection or an uninfected control (not recorded which). The CDR3 loop reads CASSQELINYGYTF. The CDR3 nucleotides read TGTGCCAGCAGCCAAGAACTCATTAACTATGGCTACACCTTC.